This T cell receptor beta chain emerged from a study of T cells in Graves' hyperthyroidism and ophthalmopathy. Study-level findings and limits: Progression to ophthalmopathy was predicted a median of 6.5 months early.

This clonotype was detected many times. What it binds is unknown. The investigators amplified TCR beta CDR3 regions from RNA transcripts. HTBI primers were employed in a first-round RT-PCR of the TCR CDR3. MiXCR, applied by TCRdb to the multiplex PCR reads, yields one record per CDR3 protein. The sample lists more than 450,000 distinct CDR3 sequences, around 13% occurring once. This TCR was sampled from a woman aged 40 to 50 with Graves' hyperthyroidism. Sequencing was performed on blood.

The CDR3 region is CASSYTGIAQKETQYF. The DNA for the CDR3 is TGTGCCAGCAGCTATACAGGGATAGCACAAAAAGAGACCCAGTACTTC. The chain carries TRBV28 and TRBJ2-5; D might be TRBD1 (6 bases). Germline V CDR1 and CDR2: MDHEN, SYDVKM. The ends were cut back, 6 bases at V and 3 bases at J, with 20 bases in the middle. This CDR3 region has 16 residues.